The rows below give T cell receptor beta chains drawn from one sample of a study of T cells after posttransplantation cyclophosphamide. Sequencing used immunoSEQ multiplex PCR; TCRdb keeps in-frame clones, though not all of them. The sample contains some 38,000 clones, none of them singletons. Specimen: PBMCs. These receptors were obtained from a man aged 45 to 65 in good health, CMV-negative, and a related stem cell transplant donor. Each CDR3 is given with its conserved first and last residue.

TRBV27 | CASTQGTNQPQHF
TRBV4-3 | CASSQAPAVAGANVLTF
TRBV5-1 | CASRQGAGDTEAFF
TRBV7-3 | CASSLSGDRGLYEQYF
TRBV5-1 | CASSLGTGPGGTEAFF
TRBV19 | CASSIGKGVYEQYF
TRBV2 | CASSDRSGPSYEQYF
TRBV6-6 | CASSFRQDAYGYTF
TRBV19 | CASSPRTSGYEQYF
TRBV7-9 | CASSLPNGPLHF
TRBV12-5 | CASGLGGWGNTIYF
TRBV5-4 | CASSRGTDYGYTF
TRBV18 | CASSLRGQGAYEQYF
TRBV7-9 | CASSLFDLGSTGELFF
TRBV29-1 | CSVRGLAGYNEQFF
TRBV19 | CASRTNSPYEQYF
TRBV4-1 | CASSQVGGQGTEAFF
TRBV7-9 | CASNMGQGNSPLHF
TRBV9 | CASSVNGLQETQYF
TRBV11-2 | CANSRGSSYNEQFF
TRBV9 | CASSVDHRGDGYTF
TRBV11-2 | CASSLGGYYGYTF
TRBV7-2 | CASSFALNSPEAFF
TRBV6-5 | CASSYSEGPLNTEAFF
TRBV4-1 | CASSQERSGASTDTQYF
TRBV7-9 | CASSSQRDTGELFF
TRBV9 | CASSVASGGRTDTQYF
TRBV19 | CAGLGTPPTHGTHTNYGYTF
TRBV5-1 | CASRGLAGGQETQYF